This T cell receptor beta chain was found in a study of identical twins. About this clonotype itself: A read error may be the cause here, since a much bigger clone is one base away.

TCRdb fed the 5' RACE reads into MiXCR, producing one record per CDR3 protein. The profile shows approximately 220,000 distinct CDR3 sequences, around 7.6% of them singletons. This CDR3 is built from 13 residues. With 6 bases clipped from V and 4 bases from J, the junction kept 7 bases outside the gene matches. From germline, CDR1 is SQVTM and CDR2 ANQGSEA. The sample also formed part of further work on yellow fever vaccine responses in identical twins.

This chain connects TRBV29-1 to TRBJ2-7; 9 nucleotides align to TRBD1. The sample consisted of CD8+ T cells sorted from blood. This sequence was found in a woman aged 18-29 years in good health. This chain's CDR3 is CSVRTGVPYEQYF. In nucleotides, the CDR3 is TGCAGCGTCAGGACAGGGGTCCCGTACGAGCAGTACTTC.